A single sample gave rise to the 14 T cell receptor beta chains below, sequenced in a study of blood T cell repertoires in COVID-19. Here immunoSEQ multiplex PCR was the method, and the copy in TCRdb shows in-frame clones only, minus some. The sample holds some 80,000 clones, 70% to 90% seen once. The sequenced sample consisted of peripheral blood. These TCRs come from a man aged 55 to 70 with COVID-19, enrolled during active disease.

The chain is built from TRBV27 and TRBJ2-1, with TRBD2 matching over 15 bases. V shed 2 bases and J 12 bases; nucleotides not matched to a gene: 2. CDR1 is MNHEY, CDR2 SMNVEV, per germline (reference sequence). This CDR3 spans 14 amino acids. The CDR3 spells CASSLRTSGGGQFF. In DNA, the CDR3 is TGTGCCAGCAGTTTACGGACTAGCGGGGGGGGGCAGTTCTTC.

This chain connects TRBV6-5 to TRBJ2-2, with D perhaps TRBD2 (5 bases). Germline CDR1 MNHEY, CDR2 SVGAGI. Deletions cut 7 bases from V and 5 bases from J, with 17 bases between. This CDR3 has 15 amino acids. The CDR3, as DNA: TGTGCCAGCACACTAGGGTATTCCCCTACCGGGGAGCTGTTTTTT. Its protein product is CASTLGYSPTGELFF.

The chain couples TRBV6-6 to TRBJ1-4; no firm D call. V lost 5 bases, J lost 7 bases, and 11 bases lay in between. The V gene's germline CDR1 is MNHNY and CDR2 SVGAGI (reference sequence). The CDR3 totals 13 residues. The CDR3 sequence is CASSPGFSEKLFF. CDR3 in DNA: TGTGCCAGCAGTCCCGGGTTTAGTGAAAAACTGTTTTTT.

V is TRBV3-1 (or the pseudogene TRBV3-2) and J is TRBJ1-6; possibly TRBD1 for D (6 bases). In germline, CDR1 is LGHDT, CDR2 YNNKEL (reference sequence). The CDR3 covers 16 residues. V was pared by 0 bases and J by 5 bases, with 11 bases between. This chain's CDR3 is CASSQEGQLNNSPLHF. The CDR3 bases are TGTGCCAGCAGCCAAGAAGGACAGTTAAATAATTCACCCCTCCACTTT.

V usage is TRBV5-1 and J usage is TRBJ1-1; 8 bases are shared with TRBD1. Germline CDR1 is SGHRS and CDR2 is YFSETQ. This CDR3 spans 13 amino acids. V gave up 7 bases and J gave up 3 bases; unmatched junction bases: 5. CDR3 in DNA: TGCGCCAGCTTTAAGACAGGGGACACTGAAGCTTTCTTT. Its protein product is CASFKTGDTEAFF.

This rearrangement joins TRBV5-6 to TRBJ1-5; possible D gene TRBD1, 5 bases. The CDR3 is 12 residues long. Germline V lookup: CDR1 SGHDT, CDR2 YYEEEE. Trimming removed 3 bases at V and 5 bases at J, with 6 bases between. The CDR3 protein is CASSSRDQPQHF. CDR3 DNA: TGTGCCAGCAGCTCCAGGGATCAGCCCCAGCATTTT.

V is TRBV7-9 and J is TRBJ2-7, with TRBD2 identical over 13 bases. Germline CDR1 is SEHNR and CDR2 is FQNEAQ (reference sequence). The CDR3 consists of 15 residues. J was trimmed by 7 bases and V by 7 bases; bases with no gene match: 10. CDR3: CASIQGLAGVGEQYF. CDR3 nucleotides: TGTGCCAGCATCCAAGGACTAGCGGGAGTTGGTGAGCAGTACTTC.

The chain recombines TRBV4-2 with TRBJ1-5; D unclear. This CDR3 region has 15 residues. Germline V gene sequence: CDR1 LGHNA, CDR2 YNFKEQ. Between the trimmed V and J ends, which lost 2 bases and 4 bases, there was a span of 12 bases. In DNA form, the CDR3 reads TGTGCCAGCAGCCAAACTGCGGGGTCGAATCAGCCCCAGCATTTT. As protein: CASSQTAGSNQPQHF.

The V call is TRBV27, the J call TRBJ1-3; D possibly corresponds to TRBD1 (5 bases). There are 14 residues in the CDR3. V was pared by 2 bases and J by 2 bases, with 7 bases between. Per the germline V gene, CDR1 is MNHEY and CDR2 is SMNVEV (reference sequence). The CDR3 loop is CASSLQGTGNTIYF. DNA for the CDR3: TGTGCCAGCAGTTTACAGGGAACTGGAAACACCATATATTTT.

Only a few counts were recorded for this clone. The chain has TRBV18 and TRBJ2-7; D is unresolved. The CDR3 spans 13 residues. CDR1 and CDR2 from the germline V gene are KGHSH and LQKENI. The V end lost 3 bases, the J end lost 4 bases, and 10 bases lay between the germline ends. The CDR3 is CASSPSQVYEQYF. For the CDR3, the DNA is TGTGCCAGCTCACCTAGTCAGGTATACGAGCAGTACTTC.

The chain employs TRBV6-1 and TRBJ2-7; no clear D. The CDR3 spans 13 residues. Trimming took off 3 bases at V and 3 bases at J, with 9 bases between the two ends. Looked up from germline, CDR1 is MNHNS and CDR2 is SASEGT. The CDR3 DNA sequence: TGTGCCAGCAGTGACATCGTAGACTACGAGCAGTACTTC. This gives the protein CASSDIVDYEQYF.

The chain's CDR3 is CASTLNGGGLAGTGELFF. The CDR3 nucleotides read TGTGCCAGCACCCTCAATGGTGGAGGTCTAGCGGGCACCGGGGAGCTGTTTTTT. The chain combines TRBV11-2 with TRBJ2-2; 8 bases are a match to TRBD2. The CDR3 totals 18 residues. Germline V gives CDR1 SGHAT, CDR2 FQNNGV. V shed 7 bases and J 4 bases; nucleotides not matched to a gene: 17.

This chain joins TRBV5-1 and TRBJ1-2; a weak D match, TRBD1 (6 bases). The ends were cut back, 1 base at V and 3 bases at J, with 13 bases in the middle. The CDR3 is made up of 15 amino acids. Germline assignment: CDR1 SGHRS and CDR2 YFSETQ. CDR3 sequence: CASSLSPGQHYGYTF. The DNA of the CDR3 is TGCGCCAGCAGCTTGAGTCCCGGACAGCACTATGGCTACACCTTC.

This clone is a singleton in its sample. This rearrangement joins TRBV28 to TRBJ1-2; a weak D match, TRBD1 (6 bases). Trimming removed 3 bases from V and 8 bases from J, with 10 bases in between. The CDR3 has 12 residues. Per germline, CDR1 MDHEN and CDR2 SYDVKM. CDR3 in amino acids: CASSLGGRGYTF. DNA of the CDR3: TGTGCCAGCAGTTTGGGGGGGCGCGGCTACACCTTC.